Reported below is one T cell receptor (beta chain). Mismatch with germline at one junction end may stem from a read error. Sequencing used immunoSEQ multiplex PCR; TCRdb keeps in-frame clones, though not all of them. The table includes 150,000 to 200,000 clones, about 82% detected once. CDR1 is SSHAT, CDR2 FNYEAQ, per germline (reference sequence). The CDR3 is 15 residues long. This record comes from a study of cytomegalovirus exposure and HLA in healthy donors. This sequence was found in a man aged 25 to 40 in good health and CMV-seropositive. The sequenced sample consisted of PBMCs. The genes are TRBV7-7 and TRBJ2-3; no definite D call. In nucleotides, the CDR3 is TGTGCTAGCAGCCCCCAGATAGCTAGCACAGATACGCAGTATTTT. Residues: CASSPQIASTDTQYF.